This T cell receptor (beta chain) was identified during a study of radiation and T cells in renal cell carcinoma. For the study at large: Nephrectomy followed 15 Gy stereotactic body radiation by 4 weeks.

Described time point: baseline pretreatment blood. Regarding treatment: 15 Gy SBRT to primary tumor, nephrectomy 4 weeks later. After SBRT, blood was collected at 2 and 4 weeks, plus baseline. This renal cell carcinoma was of the clear cell type. The protocol was immunoSEQ multiplex PCR, while the TCRdb copy is restricted to in-frame clones and leaves out a portion. Counted here are 100,000 to 150,000 clones, approximately 82% occurring once; the ten biggest clones make up about 2.9%. Notes on the study in general: In blood, top tumor clones expanded by 2 weeks, shrinking by 4.

V lost 4 bases and J lost 0, with 7 bases in between. The CDR3 is made up of 13 amino acids. The germline V gene encodes CDR1 SQVTM and CDR2 ANQGSEA. Comment on this clone: No antigen is known for it.

V and J are TRBV29-1 and TRBJ1-3; D is unresolved. This receptor was obtained from an older woman with renal cell carcinoma. The starting material was blood, obtained from a patient whose treatment included radiotherapy and nephrectomy. Written as DNA, the CDR3 is TGCAGCGTTGGCGGAAACTCTGGAAACACCATATATTTT. This sequence encodes CSVGGNSGNTIYF.